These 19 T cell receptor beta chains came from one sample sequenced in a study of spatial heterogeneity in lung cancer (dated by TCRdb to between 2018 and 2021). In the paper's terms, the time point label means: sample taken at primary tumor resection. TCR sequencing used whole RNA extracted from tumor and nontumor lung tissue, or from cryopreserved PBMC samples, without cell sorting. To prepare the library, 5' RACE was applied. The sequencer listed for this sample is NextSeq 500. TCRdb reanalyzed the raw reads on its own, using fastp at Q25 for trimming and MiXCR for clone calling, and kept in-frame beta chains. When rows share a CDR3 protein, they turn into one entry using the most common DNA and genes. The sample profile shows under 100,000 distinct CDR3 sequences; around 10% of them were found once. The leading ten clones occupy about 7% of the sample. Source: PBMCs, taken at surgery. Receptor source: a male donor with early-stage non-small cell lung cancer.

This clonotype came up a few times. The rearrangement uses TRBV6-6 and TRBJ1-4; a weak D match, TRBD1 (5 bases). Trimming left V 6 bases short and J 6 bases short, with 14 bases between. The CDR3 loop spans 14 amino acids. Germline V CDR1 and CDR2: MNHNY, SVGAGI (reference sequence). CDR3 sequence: CASSDGGGDEKLFF. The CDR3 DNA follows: TGTGCCAGCAGCGATGGGGGGGGAGATGAAAAACTGTTTTTT.

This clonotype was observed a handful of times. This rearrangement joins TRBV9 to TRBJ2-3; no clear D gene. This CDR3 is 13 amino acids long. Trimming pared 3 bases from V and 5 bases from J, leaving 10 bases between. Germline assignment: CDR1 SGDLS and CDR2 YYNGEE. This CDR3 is CASSAPDGDTQYF. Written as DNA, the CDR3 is TGTGCCAGCAGCGCCCCTGACGGAGATACGCAGTATTTT.

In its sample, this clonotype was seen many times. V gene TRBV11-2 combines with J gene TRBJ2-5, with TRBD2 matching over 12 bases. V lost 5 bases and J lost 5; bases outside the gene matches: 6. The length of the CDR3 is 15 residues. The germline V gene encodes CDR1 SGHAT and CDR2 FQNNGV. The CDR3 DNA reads TGTGCCAGCAGCCCGTCCGGGACTAGCGGGGAGACCCAGTACTTC. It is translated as CASSPSGTSGETQYF.

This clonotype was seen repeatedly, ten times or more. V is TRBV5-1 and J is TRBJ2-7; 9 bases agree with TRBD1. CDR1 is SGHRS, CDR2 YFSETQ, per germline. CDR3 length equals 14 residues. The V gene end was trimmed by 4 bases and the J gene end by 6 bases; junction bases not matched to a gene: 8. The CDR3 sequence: CASSSGQGPSEQYF. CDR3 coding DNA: TGCGCCAGCAGCAGCGGACAGGGGCCTAGCGAGCAGTACTTC. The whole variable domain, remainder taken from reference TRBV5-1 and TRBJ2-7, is KAGVTQTPRYLIKTRGQQVTLSCSPISGHRSVSWYQQTPGQGLQFLFEYFSETQRNKGNFPGRFSGRQFSNSRSEMNVSTLELGDSALYLCASSSGQGPSEQYFGPGTRLTVT.

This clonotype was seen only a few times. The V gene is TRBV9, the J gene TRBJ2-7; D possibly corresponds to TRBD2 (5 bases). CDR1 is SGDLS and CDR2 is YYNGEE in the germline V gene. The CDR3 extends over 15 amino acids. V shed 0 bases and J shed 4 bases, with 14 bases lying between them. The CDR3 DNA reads TGTGCCAGCAGCGTAGAGTCCAGCGGACCTTACGAGCAGTACTTC. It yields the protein CASSVESSGPYEQYF.

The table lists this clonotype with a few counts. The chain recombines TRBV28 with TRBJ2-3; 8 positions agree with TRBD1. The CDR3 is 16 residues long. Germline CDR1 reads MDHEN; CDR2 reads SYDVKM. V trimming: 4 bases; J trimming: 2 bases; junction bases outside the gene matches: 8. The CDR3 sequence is CASSSLEDRATDTQYF. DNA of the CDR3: TGTGCCAGCAGTTCATTAGAGGACAGGGCCACAGATACGCAGTATTTT.

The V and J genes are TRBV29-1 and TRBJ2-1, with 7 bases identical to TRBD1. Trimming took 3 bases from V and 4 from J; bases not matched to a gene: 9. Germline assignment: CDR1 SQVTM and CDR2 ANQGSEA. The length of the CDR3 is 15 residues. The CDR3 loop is CSVDRGRGLYNEQFF. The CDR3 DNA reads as TGCAGCGTTGACCGTGGCAGGGGGTTATACAATGAGCAGTTCTTC.

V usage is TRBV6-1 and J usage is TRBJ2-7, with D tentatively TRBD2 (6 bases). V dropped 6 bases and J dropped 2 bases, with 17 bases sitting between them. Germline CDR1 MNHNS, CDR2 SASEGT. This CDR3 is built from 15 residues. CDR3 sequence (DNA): TGTGCCAGCAGGCAAGACCGGGGGAGGACCTACGAGCAGTACTTC. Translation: CASRQDRGRTYEQYF.

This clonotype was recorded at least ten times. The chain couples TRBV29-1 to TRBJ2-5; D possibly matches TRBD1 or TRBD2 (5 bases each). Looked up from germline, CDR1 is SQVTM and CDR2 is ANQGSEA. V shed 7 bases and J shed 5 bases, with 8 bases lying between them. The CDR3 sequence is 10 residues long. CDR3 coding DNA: TGCAGCGCGGGGCGGGAGACCCAGTACTTC. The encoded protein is CSAGRETQYF. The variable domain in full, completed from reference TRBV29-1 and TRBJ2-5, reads SAVISQKPSRDICQRGTSLTIQCQVDSQVTMMFWYRQQPGQSLTLIATANQGSEATYESGFVIDKFPISRPNLTFSTLTVSNMSPEDSSIYLCSAGRETQYFGPGTRLLVL.

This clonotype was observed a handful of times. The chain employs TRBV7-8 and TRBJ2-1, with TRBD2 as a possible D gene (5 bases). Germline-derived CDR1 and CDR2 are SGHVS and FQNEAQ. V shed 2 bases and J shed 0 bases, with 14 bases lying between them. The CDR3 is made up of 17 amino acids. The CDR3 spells CASSLIGLPSSYNEQFF. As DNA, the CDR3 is TGTGCCAGCAGCTTAATTGGACTGCCCAGCTCCTACAATGAGCAGTTCTTC.

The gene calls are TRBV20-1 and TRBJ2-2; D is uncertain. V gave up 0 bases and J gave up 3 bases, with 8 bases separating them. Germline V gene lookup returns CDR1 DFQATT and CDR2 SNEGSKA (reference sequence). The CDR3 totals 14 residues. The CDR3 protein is CSARDVSHTGELFF. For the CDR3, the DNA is TGCAGTGCTAGAGACGTCTCCCACACCGGGGAGCTGTTTTTT.

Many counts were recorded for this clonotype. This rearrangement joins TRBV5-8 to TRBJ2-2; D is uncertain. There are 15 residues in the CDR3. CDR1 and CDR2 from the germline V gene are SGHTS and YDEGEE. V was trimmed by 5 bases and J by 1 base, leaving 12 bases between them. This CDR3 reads CASRLLGGNTGELFF. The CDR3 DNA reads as TGTGCCAGCAGACTCCTCGGCGGGAACACCGGGGAGCTGTTTTTT.

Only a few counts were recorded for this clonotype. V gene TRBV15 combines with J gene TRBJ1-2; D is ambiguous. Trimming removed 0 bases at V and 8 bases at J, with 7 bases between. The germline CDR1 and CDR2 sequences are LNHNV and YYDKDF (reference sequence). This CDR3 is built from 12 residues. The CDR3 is CATSRDLEGYTF. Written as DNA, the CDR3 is TGTGCCACCAGCAGAGATCTGGAAGGCTACACCTTC.

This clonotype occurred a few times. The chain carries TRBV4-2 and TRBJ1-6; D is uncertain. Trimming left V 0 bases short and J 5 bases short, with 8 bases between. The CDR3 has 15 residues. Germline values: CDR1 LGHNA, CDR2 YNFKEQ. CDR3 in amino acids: CASSQEPGNNSPLHF. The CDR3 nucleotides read TGTGCCAGCAGCCAAGAACCTGGGAATAATTCACCCCTCCACTTT.

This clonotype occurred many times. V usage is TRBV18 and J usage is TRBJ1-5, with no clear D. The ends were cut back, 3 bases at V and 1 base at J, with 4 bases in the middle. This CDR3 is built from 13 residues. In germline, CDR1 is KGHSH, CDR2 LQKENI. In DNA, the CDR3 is TGTGCCAGCTCACCCTTCAGCAATCAGCCCCAGCATTTT. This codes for CASSPFSNQPQHF.

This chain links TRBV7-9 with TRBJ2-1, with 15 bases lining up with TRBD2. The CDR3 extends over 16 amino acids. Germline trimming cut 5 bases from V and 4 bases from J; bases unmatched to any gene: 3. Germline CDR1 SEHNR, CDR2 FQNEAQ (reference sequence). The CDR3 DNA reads TGTGCCAGCAGCCCCGGGACTAGCGGGAGGTACAATGAGCAGTTCTTC. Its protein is CASSPGTSGRYNEQFF.

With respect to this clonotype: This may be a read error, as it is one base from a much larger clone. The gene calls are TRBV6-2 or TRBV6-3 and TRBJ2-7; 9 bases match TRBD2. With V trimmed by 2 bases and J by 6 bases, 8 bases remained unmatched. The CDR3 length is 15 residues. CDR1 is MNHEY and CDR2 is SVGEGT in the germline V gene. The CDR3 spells CASSYPKREDREQYF. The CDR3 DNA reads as TGTGCCAGCAGTTACCCAAAGCGGGAGGATCGCGAGCAGTACTTC.

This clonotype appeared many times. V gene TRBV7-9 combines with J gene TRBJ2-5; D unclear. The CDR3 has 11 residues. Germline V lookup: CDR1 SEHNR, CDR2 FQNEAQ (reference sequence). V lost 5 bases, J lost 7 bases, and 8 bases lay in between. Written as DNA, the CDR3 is TGTGCCAGCAGCACAGAAGGGACCCAGTACTTC. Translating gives CASSTEGTQYF. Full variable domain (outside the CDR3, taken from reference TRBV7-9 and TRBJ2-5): DTGVSQNPRHKITKRGQNVTFRCDPISEHNRLYWYRQTLGQGPEFLTYFQNEAQLEKSRLLSDRFSAERPKGSFSTLEIQRTEQGDSAMYLCASSTEGTQYFGPGTRLLVL.

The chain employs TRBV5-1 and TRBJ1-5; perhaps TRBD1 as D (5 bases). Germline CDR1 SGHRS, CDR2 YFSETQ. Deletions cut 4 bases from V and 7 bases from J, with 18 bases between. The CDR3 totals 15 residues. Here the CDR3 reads CASSPDGGGGQPQHF. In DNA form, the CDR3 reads TGCGCCAGCAGCCCTGACGGGGGAGGCGGCCAGCCCCAGCATTTT. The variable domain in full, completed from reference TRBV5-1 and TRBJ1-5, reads KAGVTQTPRYLIKTRGQQVTLSCSPISGHRSVSWYQQTPGQGLQFLFEYFSETQRNKGNFPGRFSGRQFSNSRSEMNVSTLELGDSALYLCASSPDGGGGQPQHFGDGTRLSIL.